Presented here are 8 T cell receptor beta chains from one specimen sequenced in a study of early T cells in non-severe SARS-CoV-2 infection. TCRdb used MiXCR to reprocess the 5' RACE reads, holding one entry per CDR3 protein. The data show tens of thousands of distinct CDR3 sequences, 9.5% to 15% seen once. Sequencing used whole blood. These receptor sequences come from an adult who was a healthcare worker with PCR-confirmed SARS-CoV-2 infection or an uninfected control (not recorded which).

This clonotype was found many times. This chain links TRBV2 with TRBJ2-2, with D unclear. CDR1 and CDR2 (germline): SNHLY, FYNNEI. V was pared by 3 bases and J by 4 bases, with 0 bases between. There are 11 residues in the CDR3. For the CDR3, the DNA is TGTGCCAGCAGTGACACCGGGGAGCTGTTTTTT. It is translated as CASSDTGELFF. Full variable domain (remainder filled in from reference TRBV2 and TRBJ2-2): EPEVTQTPSHQVTQMGQEVILRCVPISNHLYFYWYRQILGQKVEFLVSFYNNEISEKSEIFDDQFSVERPDGSNFTLKIRSTKLEDSAMYFCASSDTGELFFGEGSRLTVL.

In its sample, this clonotype was seen a few times. The chain recombines TRBV5-8 with TRBJ1-5; D is uncertain. Germline V gene data show CDR1 as SGHTS and CDR2 as YDEGEE. The V gene lost 2 bases and the J gene lost 2 bases, with 14 bases spanning the gap. The CDR3 is 16 residues long. DNA of the CDR3: TGTGCCAGCAGCTTCCGGGCTAGTTATGGCAATCAGCCCCAGCATTTT. Amino acid sequence: CASSFRASYGNQPQHF. Based on the CDR3 plus reference TRBV5-8 and TRBJ1-5, the full variable domain is EAGVTQSPTHLIKTRGQQATLRCSPISGHTSVYWYQQALGLGLQFLLWYDEGEERNRGNFPPRFSGRQFPNYSSELNVNALELEDSALYLCASSFRASYGNQPQHFGDGTRLSIL.

There are many counts of this clonotype. V usage is TRBV24-1 and J usage is TRBJ2-2, with D tentatively TRBD2 (6 bases). Trimming shortened V by 4 bases and J by 8 bases, and 10 bases separated the two germline ends. Germline-derived CDR1 and CDR2 are KGHDR and SFDVKD. The CDR3 extends over 13 amino acids. The CDR3 reads CATSESGSGELFF. DNA of the CDR3: TGTGCCACCAGTGAAAGCGGGTCGGGGGAGCTGTTTTTT.

This clonotype was seen repeatedly, ten times or more. CDR3 region: CASSLLHPGLASDTQYF. The CDR3 DNA is TGTGCCAGCAGCTTACTCCACCCGGGACTAGCTTCTGATACGCAGTATTTT. This sequence joins TRBV11-2 and TRBJ2-3; TRBD2 agrees at 9 bases. Unmatched junction bases numbered 12, after V lost 2 bases and J lost 6 bases. The CDR3 is 17 amino acids. Germline loops: CDR1 SGHAT, CDR2 FQNNGV.

This clonotype was detected a few times. The DNA of the CDR3 is TGCAGTGCTACTGACAGGGCCTACTCCTACGAGCAGTACTTC. It specifies CSATDRAYSYEQYF. The chain joins TRBV20-1 to TRBJ2-7; 7 positions match TRBD1. V gave up 4 bases and J gave up 0 bases; unmatched junction bases: 6. The CDR3 extends over 14 amino acids. CDR1 DFQATT and CDR2 SNEGSKA come from the germline V gene (reference sequence).

This clonotype was seen a few times. The V call is TRBV4-1, the J call TRBJ2-1, with a weak D call TRBD1 (5 bases). This CDR3 is 16 amino acids long. V was pared by 1 base and J by 7 bases, with 17 bases between. Looked up from germline, CDR1 is MGHRA and CDR2 is YSYEKL. CDR3 sequence reads: CASSQGRGASANEQFF. CDR3 sequence (DNA): TGCGCCAGCAGCCAAGGAAGGGGCGCCTCCGCTAATGAGCAGTTCTTC.

Sample share makes this clonotype medium-sized. The chain uses TRBV6-5 and TRBJ2-3; tentatively, D is TRBD2 (5 bases). V was trimmed by 6 bases and J by 4 bases, leaving 14 bases between them. Germline values: CDR1 MNHEY, CDR2 SVGAGI. The CDR3 consists of 14 residues. CDR3: CASSQLGAPDTQYF. In DNA, the CDR3 is TGTGCCAGCAGCCAGCTGGGAGCCCCAGATACGCAGTATTTT.

This clonotype was detected a few times. The chain uses TRBV7-6 and TRBJ2-7; weak D call: TRBD1 (6 bases). V lost 5 bases to trimming and J lost 0 bases, with 14 bases between them. Germline V gives CDR1 SGHVS, CDR2 FNYEAQ. The CDR3 covers 15 residues. CDR3 residues: CASSPNRDTSYEQYF. The CDR3 DNA reads TGTGCCAGCAGCCCTAACCGGGACACCTCCTACGAGCAGTACTTC. Variable domain in full (rest from reference TRBV7-6 and TRBJ2-7): GAGVSQSPRYKVTKRGQDVALRCDPISGHVSLYWYRQALGQGPEFLTYFNYEAQQDKSGLPNDRFSAERPEGSISTLTIQRTEQRDSAMYRCASSPNRDTSYEQYFGPGTRLTVT.